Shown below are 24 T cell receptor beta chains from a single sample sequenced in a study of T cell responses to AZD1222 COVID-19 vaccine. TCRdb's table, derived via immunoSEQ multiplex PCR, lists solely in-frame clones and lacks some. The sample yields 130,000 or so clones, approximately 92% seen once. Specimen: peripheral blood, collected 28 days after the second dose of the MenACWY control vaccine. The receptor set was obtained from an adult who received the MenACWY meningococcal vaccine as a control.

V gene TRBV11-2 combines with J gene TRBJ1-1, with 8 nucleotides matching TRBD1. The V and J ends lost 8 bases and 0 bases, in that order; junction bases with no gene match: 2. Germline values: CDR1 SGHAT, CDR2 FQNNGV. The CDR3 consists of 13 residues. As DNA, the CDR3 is TGTGCCAGCGGGGACAGGCTGAACACTGAAGCTTTCTTT. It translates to CASGDRLNTEAFF.

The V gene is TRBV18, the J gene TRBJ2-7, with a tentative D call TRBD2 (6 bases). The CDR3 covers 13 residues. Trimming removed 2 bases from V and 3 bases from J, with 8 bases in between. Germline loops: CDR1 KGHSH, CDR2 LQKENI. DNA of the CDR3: TGTGCCAGCTCACCAGGCGGGGACTACGAGCAGTACGTC. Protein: CASSPGGDYEQYV.

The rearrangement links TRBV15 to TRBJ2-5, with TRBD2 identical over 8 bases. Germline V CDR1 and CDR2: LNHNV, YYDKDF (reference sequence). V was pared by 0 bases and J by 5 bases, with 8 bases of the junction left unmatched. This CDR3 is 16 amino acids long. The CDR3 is CATSRDNSGVRETQYF. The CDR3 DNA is TGTGCCACCAGCAGAGATAATAGCGGGGTACGGGAGACCCAGTACTTC.

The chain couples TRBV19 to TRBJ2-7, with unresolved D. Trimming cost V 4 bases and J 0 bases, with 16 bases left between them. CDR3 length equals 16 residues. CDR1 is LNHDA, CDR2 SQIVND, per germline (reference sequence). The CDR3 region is CASSTIWTASSYEQYV. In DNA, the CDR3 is TGTGCCAGTAGTACCATCTGGACGGCGAGCTCCTACGAGCAGTACGTC.

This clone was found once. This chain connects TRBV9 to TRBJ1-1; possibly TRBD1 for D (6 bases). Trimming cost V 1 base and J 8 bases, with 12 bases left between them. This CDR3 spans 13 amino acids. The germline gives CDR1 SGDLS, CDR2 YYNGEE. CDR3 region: CASSVSLDREAFF. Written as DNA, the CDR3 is TGTGCCAGCAGCGTATCGCTGGACAGAGAAGCTTTCTTT.

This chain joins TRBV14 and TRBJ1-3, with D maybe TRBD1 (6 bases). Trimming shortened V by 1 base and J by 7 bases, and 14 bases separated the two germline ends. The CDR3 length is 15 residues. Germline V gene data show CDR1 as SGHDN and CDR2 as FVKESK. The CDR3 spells CASSQVLGGLNTIYF. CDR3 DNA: TGTGCCAGCAGCCAAGTACTCGGGGGGCTGAACACCATATATTTT.

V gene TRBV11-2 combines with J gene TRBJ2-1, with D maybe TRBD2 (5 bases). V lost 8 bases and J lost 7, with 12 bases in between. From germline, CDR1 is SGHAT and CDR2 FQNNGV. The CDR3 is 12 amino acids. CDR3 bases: TGTGCCAGCTCATATAGCGTGAATGAGCAGTTCTTC. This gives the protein CASSYSVNEQFF.

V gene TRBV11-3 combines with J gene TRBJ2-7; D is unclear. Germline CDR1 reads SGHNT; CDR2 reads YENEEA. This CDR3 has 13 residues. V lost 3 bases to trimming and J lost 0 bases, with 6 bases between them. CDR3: CASSFGSSYEQYF. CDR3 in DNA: TGTGCCAGCAGCTTCGGAAGCTCCTACGAGCAGTACTTC.

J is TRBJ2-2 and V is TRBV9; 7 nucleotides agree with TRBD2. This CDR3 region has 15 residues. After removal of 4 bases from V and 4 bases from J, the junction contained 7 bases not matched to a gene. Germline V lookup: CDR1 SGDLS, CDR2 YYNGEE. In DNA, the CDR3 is TGTGCCAGCAGCCCTAGCGGAGATCCCACCGGGGAGCTGTTTTTT. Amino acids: CASSPSGDPTGELFF.

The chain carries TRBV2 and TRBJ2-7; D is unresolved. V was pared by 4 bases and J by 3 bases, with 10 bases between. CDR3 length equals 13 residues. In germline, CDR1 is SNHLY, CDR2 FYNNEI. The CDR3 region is CASSASSFYEQYF. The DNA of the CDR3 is TGTGCCAGCAGTGCTTCCAGTTTCTACGAGCAGTACTTC.

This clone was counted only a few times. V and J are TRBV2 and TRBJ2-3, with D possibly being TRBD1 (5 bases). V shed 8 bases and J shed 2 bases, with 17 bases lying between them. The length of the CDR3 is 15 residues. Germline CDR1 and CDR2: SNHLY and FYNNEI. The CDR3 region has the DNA TGTGCCAGCTCTCCGGTAGGGGCGAACACAGATACGCAGTATTTT. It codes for CASSPVGANTDTQYF.

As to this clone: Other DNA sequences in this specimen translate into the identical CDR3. CDR3 residues: CASSRGTSGQETQYF. CDR3 coding DNA: TGTGCCAGCAGCAGGGGGACTAGCGGACAAGAGACCCAGTACTTC. The chain recombines TRBV5-4 with TRBJ2-5; TRBD2 matches at 11 bases. Germline CDR1 is SGHNT and CDR2 is YYREEE (reference sequence). The ends lost 4 bases at V and 2 bases at J; junction bases unmatched: 4. This CDR3 contains 15 residues.

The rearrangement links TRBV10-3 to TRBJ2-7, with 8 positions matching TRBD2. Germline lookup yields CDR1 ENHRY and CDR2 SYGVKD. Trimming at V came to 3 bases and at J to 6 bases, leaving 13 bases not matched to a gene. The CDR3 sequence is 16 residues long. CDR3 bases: TGTGCCATCAGTGATCTTTCGGCGGGAGGCCTGTTCGAGCAGTACTTC. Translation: CAISDLSAGGLFEQYF.

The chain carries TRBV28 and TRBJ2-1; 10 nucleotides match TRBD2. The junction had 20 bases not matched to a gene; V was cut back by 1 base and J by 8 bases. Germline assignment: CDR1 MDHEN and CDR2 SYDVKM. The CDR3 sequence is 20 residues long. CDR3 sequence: CASSLFRPEGAGGVRDEQFF. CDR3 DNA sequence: TGTGCCAGCAGTTTATTCCGCCCCGAGGGAGCGGGAGGGGTAAGGGATGAGCAGTTCTTC. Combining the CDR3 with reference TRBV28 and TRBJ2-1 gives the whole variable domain DVKVTQSSRYLVKRTGEKVFLECVQDMDHENMFWYRQDPGLGLRLIYFSYDVKMKEKGDIPEGYSVSREKKERFSLILESASTNQTSMYLCASSLFRPEGAGGVRDEQFFGPGTRLTVL.

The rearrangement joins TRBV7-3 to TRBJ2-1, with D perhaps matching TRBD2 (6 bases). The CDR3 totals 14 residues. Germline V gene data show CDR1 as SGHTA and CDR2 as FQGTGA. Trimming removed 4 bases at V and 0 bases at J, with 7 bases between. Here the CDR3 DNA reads TGTGCCAGCAGCTCTAGCGTCTCCTACAATGAGCAGTTCTTC. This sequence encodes CASSSSVSYNEQFF. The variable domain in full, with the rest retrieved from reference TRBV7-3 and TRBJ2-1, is GAGVSQTPSNKVTEKGKYVELRCDPISGHTALYWYRQSLGQGPEFLIYFQGTGAADDSGLPNDRFFAVRPEGSVSTLKIQRTERGDSAVYLCASSSSVSYNEQFFGPGTRLTVL.

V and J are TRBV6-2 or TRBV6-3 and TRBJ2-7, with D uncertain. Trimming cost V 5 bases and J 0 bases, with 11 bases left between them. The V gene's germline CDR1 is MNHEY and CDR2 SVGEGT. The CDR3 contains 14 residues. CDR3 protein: CASSTGTSSYEQYV. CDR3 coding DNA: TGTGCCAGCAGTACCGGTACAAGCTCCTACGAGCAGTACGTC.

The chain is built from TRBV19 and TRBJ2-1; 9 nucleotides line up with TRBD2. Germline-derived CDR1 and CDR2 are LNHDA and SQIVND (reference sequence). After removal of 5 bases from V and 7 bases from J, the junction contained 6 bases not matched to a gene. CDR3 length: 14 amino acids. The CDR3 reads CASSVGLAPNEQFF. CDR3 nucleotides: TGTGCCAGTAGTGTCGGACTAGCGCCGAATGAGCAGTTCTTC.

The CDR3 DNA is TGTGCCAGCAGCCCCTCATTACAAGGAGATACGCAGTATTTT. It encodes CASSPSLQGDTQYF. This sequence joins TRBV7-3 and TRBJ2-3; unclear D gene. V lost 5 bases and J lost 5, with 14 bases in between. The CDR3 covers 14 residues. Per the germline V gene, CDR1 is SGHTA and CDR2 is FQGTGA.

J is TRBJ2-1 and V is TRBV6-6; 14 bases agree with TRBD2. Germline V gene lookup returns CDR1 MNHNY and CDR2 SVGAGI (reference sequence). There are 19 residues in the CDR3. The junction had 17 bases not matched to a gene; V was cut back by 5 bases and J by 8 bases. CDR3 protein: CASSQGLAGAGPAGDEQFF. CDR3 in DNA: TGTGCCAGCAGTCAGGGACTAGCGGGGGCCGGTCCGGCCGGAGATGAGCAGTTCTTC.

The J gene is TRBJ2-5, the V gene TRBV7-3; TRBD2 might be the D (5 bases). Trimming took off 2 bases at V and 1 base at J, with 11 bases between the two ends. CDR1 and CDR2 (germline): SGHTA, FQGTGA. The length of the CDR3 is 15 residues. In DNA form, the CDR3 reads TGTGCCAGCAGCTTAGGACTTACTTCCCAAGAGACCCAGTACTTC. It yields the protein CASSLGLTSQETQYF.

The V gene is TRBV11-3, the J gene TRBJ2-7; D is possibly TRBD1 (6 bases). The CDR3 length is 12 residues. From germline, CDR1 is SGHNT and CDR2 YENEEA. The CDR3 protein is CASPISQGSWNV. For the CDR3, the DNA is TGTGCCAGCCCCATCTCACAGGGAAGTTGGAACGTC.

DNA of the CDR3: TGTGCCAGCACCTCGAGAGCTAATTCACCCCTCCACTTT. Protein sequence: CASTSRANSPLHF. The rearrangement joins TRBV12-3 or TRBV12-4 to TRBJ1-6, with D uncertain. The V gene lost 7 bases and the J gene lost 6 bases, with 10 bases spanning the gap. This CDR3 contains 13 residues.

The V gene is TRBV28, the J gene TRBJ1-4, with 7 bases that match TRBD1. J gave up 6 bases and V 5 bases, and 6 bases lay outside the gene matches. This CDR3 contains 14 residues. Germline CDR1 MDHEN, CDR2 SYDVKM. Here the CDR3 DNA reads TGTGCCAGCAGTCAGGGGGGATCTTATGAAAAACTGTTTTTT. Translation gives CASSQGGSYEKLFF.

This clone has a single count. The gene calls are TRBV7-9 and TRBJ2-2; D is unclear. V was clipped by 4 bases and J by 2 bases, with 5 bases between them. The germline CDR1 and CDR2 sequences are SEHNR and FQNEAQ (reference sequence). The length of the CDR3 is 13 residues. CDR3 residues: CASSSSNTGELFF. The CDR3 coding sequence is TGTGCCAGCAGCTCCTCAAACACCGGGGAGCTGTTTTTT.